The rows below give T cell receptor beta chains drawn from one sample of a study of PD-1 blockade in classical Hodgkin lymphoma. Using immunoSEQ multiplex PCR, the repertoire was profiled, and TCRdb retains in-frame clones only, with some absent. The profile covers fewer than 20,000 clones, with about 81% appearing a single time and roughly 6.4% taken by the ten largest. The sample consisted of peripheral blood mononuclear cells (PBMCs), taken at baseline. The receptor set was obtained from a human donor with classical Hodgkin lymphoma. The CDR3 runs from the conserved cysteine through the conserved F or W. A D gene is named only where the DNA matches it firmly. The size of a clone is reported for some rows only, either as once, few or many, or as a class for expanded clones.

size	V	length	D	J	CDR3	DNA
-	TRBV9	14	-	TRBJ2-1	CASTWKGTSNEQFF	TGTGCCAGCACTTGGAAAGGGACCAGCAATGAGCAGTTCTTC
-	TRBV5-5	20	-	TRBJ1-3	CASSLYPAGRVGDSGNTIYF	TGTGCCAGCAGCTTATACCCGGCCGGCAGGGTAGGAGATTCTGGAAACACCATATATTTT
-	TRBV7-9	15	TRBD1	TRBJ2-5	CASSNGDRDQETQYF	TGTGCCAGCAGCAACGGGGACAGGGACCAAGAGACCCAGTACTTC
-	TRBV29-1	13	-	TRBJ2-7	CSVDGGPSYEQYF	TGCAGCGTAGATGGGGGACCCTCCTACGAGCAGTACTTC
-	TRBV4-3	13	TRBD1	TRBJ1-1	CASSRQGRTEAFF	TGCGCCAGCAGCCGACAGGGGAGGACTGAAGCTTTCTTT
-	TRBV11-2	15	-	TRBJ2-1	CASSRGLVGYNEQFF	TGTGCCAGCAGCCGCGGACTGGTGGGATACAATGAGCAGTTCTTC
once	TRBV5-4	14	TRBD1	TRBJ2-7	CASSPGQVEYEQYF	TGTGCCAGCAGCCCGGGACAGGTGGAGTACGAGCAGTACTTC
-	TRBV28	14	TRBD1	TRBJ1-2	CASTLSGTAYGYTF	TGTGCCAGCACCCTGAGCGGGACAGCCTATGGCTACACCTTC
-	TRBV4-1	17	TRBD1	TRBJ2-1	CASSQETGGTNYNEQFF	TGCGCCAGCAGCCAAGAAACAGGGGGAACCAACTACAATGAGCAGTTCTTC
-	TRBV4-3	15	TRBD2	TRBJ2-3	CASSHGGGAADTQYF	TGCGCCAGCAGCCACGGCGGGGGGGCAGCAGATACGCAGTATTTT
few	TRBV28	17	TRBD1	TRBJ2-7	CASSIQDRFAQAYEQYF	TGTGCCAGCAGTATACAGGACAGGTTCGCACAAGCCTACGAGCAGTACTTC
-	TRBV19	14	-	TRBJ2-7	CASSMGESSYEQYF	TGTGCCAGTAGTATGGGGGAGAGCTCCTACGAGCAGTACTTC
-	TRBV18	17	-	TRBJ2-1	CASSPRGEEGQGNEQFF	TGTGCCAGCTCACCGCGCGGCGAAGAAGGTCAAGGCAATGAGCAGTTCTTC
-	TRBV7-2	14	TRBD1	TRBJ1-4	CASSSGQPNEKLFF	TGTGCCAGCAGCTCGGGACAGCCTAATGAAAAACTGTTTTTT
-	TRBV12-1	16	-	TRBJ1-2	CASSSMEGTGRYGYTF	TGTGCCAGCAGCTCAATGGAGGGGACAGGGCGGTATGGCTACACCTTC
-	TRBV9	14	TRBD1	TRBJ1-2	CASSVGQGVYGYTF	TGTGCCAGCAGCGTAGGGCAGGGGGTTTATGGCTACACCTTC
-	TRBV30	13	-	TRBJ1-2	CAWSGSAAYGYTF	TGTGCCTGGAGTGGCTCGGCGGCCTATGGCTACACCTTC
-	TRBV10-3	13	-	TRBJ2-1	CAISQGTYNEQFF	TGTGCCATCAGCCAAGGGACGTACAATGAGCAGTTCTTC
-	TRBV4-3	12	TRBD2	TRBJ2-4	CASSPGGSIQYF	TGCGCCAGCAGCCCGGGCGGGAGCATTCAGTACTTC
-	TRBV7-9	18	TRBD1	TRBJ2-1	CASSHRQGGQNYYNEQFF	TGTGCCAGCAGCCACCGACAAGGGGGACAGAATTACTACAATGAGCAGTTCTTC
-	TRBV2	15	-	TRBJ2-5	CASSVQTAVQETQYF	TGTGCCAGCAGTGTACAGACAGCTGTCCAAGAGACCCAGTACTTC
-	TRBV15	16	-	TRBJ2-1	CATSRGSSSSVGEQFF	TGTGCCACCAGCAGAGGATCCTCATCTAGCGTCGGTGAGCAGTTCTTC
-	TRBV7-9	16	TRBD1	TRBJ2-7	CASSPTGTGDTYEQYF	TGTGCCAGCAGCCCAACCGGGACAGGGGACACCTACGAGCAGTACTTC
-	TRBV7-8	15	-	TRBJ1-2	CASSAQGNNPYGYTF	TGTGCCAGCAGCGCTCAAGGCAACAACCCCTATGGCTACACCTTC
few	TRBV7-9	15	TRBD2	TRBJ2-3	CASSWTSGVTDTQYF	TGTGCCAGCAGCTGGACTAGCGGGGTCACAGATACGCAGTATTTT
-	TRBV6-1	13	-	TRBJ2-2	CASRTGNTGELFF	TGTGCCAGCAGGACAGGGAACACCGGGGAGCTGTTTTTT
-	TRBV5-5	14	-	TRBJ1-4	CASSTVGHNEKLFF	TGTGCCAGCAGTACCGTGGGACACAATGAAAAACTGTTTTTT
-	TRBV6-1	13	-	TRBJ2-5	CASSLQERETQYF	TGTGCCAGCAGCCTCCAGGAACGGGAGACCCAGTACTTC
-	TRBV19	14	TRBD1	TRBJ2-7	CASSIGTGFVEQYF	TGTGCCAGTAGTATCGGGACAGGGTTCGTCGAGCAGTACTTC
-	TRBV7-6	11	-	TRBJ2-1	CASSPGNEQFF	TGTGCCAGCAGCCCCGGCAATGAGCAGTTCTTC
-	TRBV28	14	TRBD1	TRBJ1-5	CATRDRFGNQPQHF	TGTGCCACAAGGGACAGGTTCGGCAATCAGCCCCAGCATTTT
medium-sized	TRBV6-5	14	-	TRBJ2-5	CASSYSGSQETQYF	TGTGCCAGCAGTTACTCGGGGAGCCAAGAGACCCAGTACTTC
-	TRBV5-6	16	TRBD1	TRBJ1-5	CASSLGQGAGNQPQHF	TGTGCCAGCAGCTTGGGGCAGGGGGCTGGCAATCAGCCCCAGCATTTT
-	TRBV4-3	16	-	TRBJ2-7	CASSSFPPPDPYEQYF	TGCGCCAGCAGCTCATTCCCACCCCCGGACCCCTACGAGCAGTACTTC
-	TRBV4-1	14	TRBD1	TRBJ1-2	CASSHPDRGDGYTF	TGCGCCAGCAGCCACCCGGACAGGGGGGATGGCTACACCTTC
-	TRBV4-2	15	TRBD2	TRBJ2-1	CASSQEALAGGEQFF	TGTGCCAGCAGCCAAGAGGCACTAGCGGGGGGTGAGCAGTTCTTC
-	TRBV28	20	TRBD1	TRBJ1-5	CASSLWRGTGTPYSNQPQHF	TGTGCCAGCAGTTTATGGCGCGGGACAGGGACACCGTATAGCAATCAGCCCCAGCATTTT
-	TRBV28	15	-	TRBJ1-2	CASSLAPQGGYGYTF	TGTGCCAGCAGTTTGGCTCCCCAAGGAGGCTATGGCTACACCTTC
-	TRBV7-9	15	TRBD1	TRBJ2-1	CASSLAGGENGEQFF	TGTGCCAGCAGCTTAGCAGGGGGCGAGAACGGCGAGCAGTTCTTC
-	TRBV9	13	-	TRBJ1-1	CASSVARATEAFF	TGTGCCAGCAGCGTAGCTAGGGCCACTGAAGCTTTCTTT